This T cell receptor (beta chain) was recovered during a study of blood T cell repertoires in COVID-19. Study-wide background: Sites in the United States, Italy and Spain provided acute and convalescent COVID-19 samples.

Comments on this clone: Germline and junction disagree at one end, which may indicate a read error.

Sequenced by immunoSEQ multiplex PCR; TCRdb stores in-frame clones only, minus some. The top ten hold about 11% of the sample, which has 25,000 to 30,000 clones, around 89% seen once. Germline assignment: CDR1 SQVTM and CDR2 ANQGSEA. The CDR3 spans 12 residues. The chain carries TRBV29-1 and TRBJ2-7; tentatively, D is TRBD1 (6 bases). The TCR sequence derives from a man aged 70 or older with acute or convalescent COVID-19. The specimen sequenced was peripheral blood. The CDR3 region has the DNA TGCAGCGTTGAAGAAAGCCAACAGGGAAGGCACTTC. As protein: CSVEESQQGRHF.